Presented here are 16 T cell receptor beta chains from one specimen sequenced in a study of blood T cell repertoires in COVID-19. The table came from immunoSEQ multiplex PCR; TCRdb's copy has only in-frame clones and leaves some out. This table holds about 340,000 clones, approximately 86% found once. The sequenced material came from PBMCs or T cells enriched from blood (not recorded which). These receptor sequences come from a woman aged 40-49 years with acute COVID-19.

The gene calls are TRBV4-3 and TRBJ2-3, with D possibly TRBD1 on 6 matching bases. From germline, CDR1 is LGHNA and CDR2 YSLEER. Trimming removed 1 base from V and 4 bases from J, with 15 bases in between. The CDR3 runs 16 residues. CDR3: CASSQGSISGADTQYF. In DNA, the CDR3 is TGCGCCAGCAGCCAAGGGTCGATTTCAGGGGCAGATACGCAGTATTTT.

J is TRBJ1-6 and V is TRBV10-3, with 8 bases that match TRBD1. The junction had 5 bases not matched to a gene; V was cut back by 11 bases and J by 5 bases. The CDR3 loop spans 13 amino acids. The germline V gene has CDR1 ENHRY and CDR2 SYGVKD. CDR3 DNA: TGTGCCGTCACAGGGGGGAATAATTCACCCCTCCACTTT. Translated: CAVTGGNNSPLHF.

The CDR3 DNA reads as TGTGCCAGCAGCCAAAAGACAGGGGACGGCTACACCTTC. Translating gives CASSQKTGDGYTF. This chain uses TRBV3-1 (or the pseudogene TRBV3-2) with TRBJ1-2; 8 nucleotides agree with TRBD1. Per germline, CDR1 LGHDT and CDR2 YNNKEL (reference sequence). V trimming: 2 bases; J trimming: 8 bases; junction bases outside the gene matches: 4. The CDR3 runs to 13 residues.

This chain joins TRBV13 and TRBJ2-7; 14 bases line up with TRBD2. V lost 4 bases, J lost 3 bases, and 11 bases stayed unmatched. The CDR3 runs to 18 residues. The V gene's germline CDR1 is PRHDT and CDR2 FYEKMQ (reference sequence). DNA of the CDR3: TGTGCCAGCAGCTCATCCGGACTAGCGGGGGGCAGGGGCTACGAGCAGTACTTC. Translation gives CASSSSGLAGGRGYEQYF.

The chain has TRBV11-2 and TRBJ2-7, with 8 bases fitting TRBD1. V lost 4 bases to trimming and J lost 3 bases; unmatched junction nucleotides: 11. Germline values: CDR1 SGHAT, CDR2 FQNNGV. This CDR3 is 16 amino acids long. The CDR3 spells CASSSIGQGGSYEQYF. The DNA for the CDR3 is TGTGCCAGCAGCTCAATCGGACAGGGTGGAAGCTACGAGCAGTACTTC.

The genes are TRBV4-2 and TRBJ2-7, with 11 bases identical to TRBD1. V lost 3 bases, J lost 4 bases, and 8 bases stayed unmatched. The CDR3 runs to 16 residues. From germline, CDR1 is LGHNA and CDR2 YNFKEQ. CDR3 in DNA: TGTGCCAGCAGCCATCCCCCCGGACAGGGGGCGTACGAGCAGTACTTC. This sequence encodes CASSHPPGQGAYEQYF.

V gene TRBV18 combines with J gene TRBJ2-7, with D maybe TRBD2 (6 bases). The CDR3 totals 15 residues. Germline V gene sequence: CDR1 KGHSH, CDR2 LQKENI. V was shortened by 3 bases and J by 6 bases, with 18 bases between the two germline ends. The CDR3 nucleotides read TGTGCCAGCTCACCGGTCAATGTCGGGAGCTCCGAGCAGTACTTC. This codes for CASSPVNVGSSEQYF. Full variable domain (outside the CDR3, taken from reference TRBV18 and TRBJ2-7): NAGVMQNPRHLVRRRGQEARLRCSPMKGHSHVYWYRQLPEEGLKFMVYLQKENIIDESGMPKERFSAEFPKEGPSILRIQQVVRGDSAAYFCASSPVNVGSSEQYFGPGTRLTVT.

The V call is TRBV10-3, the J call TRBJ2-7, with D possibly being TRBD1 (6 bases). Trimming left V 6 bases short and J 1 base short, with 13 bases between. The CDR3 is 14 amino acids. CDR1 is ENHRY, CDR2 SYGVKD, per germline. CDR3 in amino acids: CAISITTGSYEQYF. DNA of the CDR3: TGTGCCATCAGCATTACGACAGGTTCCTACGAGCAGTACTTC.

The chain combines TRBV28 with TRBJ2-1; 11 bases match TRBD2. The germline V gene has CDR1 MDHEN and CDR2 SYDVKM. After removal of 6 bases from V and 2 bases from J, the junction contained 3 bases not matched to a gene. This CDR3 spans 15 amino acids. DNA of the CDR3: TGTGCCAGCAGCATTAGCGGGGGGGCCTACAATGAGCAGTTCTTC. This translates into CASSISGGAYNEQFF.

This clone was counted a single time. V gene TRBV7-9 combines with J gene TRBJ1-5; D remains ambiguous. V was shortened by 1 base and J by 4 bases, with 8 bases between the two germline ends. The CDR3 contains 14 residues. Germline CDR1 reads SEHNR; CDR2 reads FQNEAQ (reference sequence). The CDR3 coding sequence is TGTGCCAGCAGCTTAGGCCAGATAAATCAGCCCCAGCATTTT. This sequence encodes CASSLGQINQPQHF.

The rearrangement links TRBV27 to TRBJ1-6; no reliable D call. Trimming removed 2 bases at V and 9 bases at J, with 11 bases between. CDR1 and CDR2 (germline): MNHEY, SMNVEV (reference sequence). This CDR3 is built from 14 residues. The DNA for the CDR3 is TGTGCCAGCAGTTTAACTCGGGATGGTTCACCCCTCCACTTT. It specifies CASSLTRDGSPLHF.

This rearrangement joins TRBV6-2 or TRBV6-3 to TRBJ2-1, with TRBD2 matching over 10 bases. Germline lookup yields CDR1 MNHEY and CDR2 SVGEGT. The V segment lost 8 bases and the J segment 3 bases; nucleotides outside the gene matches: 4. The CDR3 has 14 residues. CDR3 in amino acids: CASGLAGDYNEQFF. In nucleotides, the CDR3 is TGTGCCAGCGGCCTAGCGGGAGACTACAATGAGCAGTTCTTC.

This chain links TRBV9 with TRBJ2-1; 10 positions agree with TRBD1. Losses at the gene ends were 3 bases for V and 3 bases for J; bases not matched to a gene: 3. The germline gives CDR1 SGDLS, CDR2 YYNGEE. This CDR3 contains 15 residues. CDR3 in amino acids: CASSAGQGDYNEQFF. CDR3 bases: TGTGCCAGCAGCGCAGGACAGGGGGACTACAATGAGCAGTTCTTC.

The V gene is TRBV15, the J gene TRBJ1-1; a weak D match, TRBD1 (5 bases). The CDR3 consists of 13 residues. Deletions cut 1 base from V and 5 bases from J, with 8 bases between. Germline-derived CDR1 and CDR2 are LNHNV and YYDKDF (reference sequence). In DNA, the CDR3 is TGTGCCACCAGCAGAGCAGGGTTGACTGAAGCTTTCTTT. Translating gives CATSRAGLTEAFF.

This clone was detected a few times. CDR3 sequence: CSVALAGVNEQFF. CDR3 coding DNA: TGCAGCGTTGCTCTAGCGGGAGTAAATGAGCAGTTCTTC. J is TRBJ2-1 and V is TRBV29-1, with TRBD2 identical over 10 bases. V gave up 4 bases and J gave up 7 bases; unmatched junction bases: 4. Germline V gives CDR1 SQVTM, CDR2 ANQGSEA. This CDR3 region has 13 residues.

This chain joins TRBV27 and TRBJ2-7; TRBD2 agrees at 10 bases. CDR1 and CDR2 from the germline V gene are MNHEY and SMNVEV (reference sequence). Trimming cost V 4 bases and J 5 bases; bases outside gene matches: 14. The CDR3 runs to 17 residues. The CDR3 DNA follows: TGTGCCAGCAGTTCGGGGATAGCGGGAGGCCCCAAGGACGAGCAGTACTTC. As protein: CASSSGIAGGPKDEQYF.